These 14 T cell receptor beta chains share one sample of origin, sequenced in a study of CD8+ T cells in alopecia areata. RNA was isolated and reverse transcribed to cDNA, the sequencing template. The table came from immunoSEQ multiplex PCR; TCRdb's copy has only in-frame clones and leaves some out. The table has 130,000 or so clones, 60% to 65% seen once; the top ten hold more than 5%. As for treatment: oral pan-JAK inhibitor, 5-10 mg twice daily. Specimen: CD4+ T cells sorted from blood, collected at week 4, from a patient treated with tofacitinib. The receptor set was obtained from a human donor with alopecia areata.

This clone was picked up one time. The chain employs TRBV15 and TRBJ1-2; tentatively, D is TRBD1 (6 bases). Per germline, CDR1 LNHNV and CDR2 YYDKDF (reference sequence). The CDR3 runs 15 residues. V shed 0 bases and J shed 2 bases, with 10 bases lying between them. This chain's CDR3 is CATSRDPQGNYGYTF. The CDR3 nucleotides are TGTGCCACCAGCAGAGATCCTCAGGGGAACTATGGCTACACCTTC.

This chain links TRBV29-1 with TRBJ1-5, with 8 bases identical to TRBD1. The germline CDR1 and CDR2 sequences are SQVTM and ANQGSEA. The CDR3 loop spans 15 amino acids. After removal of 6 bases from V and 3 bases from J, the junction contained 10 bases not matched to a gene. CDR3 residues: CSVKETTGDNQPQHF. Here the CDR3 DNA reads TGCAGCGTCAAAGAAACGACAGGGGACAATCAGCCCCAGCATTTT.

V gene TRBV7-2 combines with J gene TRBJ2-4, with D tentatively TRBD2 (5 bases). Trimming removed 0 bases from V and 0 bases from J, with 9 bases in between. Germline CDR1 and CDR2: SGHTA and FQGNSA. CDR3 size: 16 residues. CDR3 in amino acids: CASSLASGVAKNIQYF. CDR3 nucleotide sequence: TGTGCCAGCAGCTTAGCCAGCGGAGTAGCCAAAAACATTCAGTACTTC. Complete variable domain (other parts from reference TRBV7-2 and TRBJ2-4): GAGVSQSPSNKVTEKGKDVELRCDPISGHTALYWYRQSLGQGLEFLIYFQGNSAPDKSGLPSDRFSAERTGGSVSTLTIQRTQQEDSAVYLCASSLASGVAKNIQYFGAGTRLSVL.

This clone was seen only a few times. The J gene is TRBJ2-5, the V gene TRBV19, with D hard to call. V lost 8 bases and J lost 5, with 15 bases in between. This CDR3 contains 13 residues. The germline CDR1 and CDR2 sequences are LNHDA and SQIVND (reference sequence). CDR3 nucleotide sequence: TGTGCCAGTTCCCGGGCCCCTCACGAGACCCAGTACTTC. It encodes CASSRAPHETQYF.

This clone showed up just a few times. The chain has TRBV6-6 and TRBJ1-6, with a tentative D call TRBD1 (6 bases). Trimming left V 5 bases short and J 10 bases short, with 15 bases between. CDR3 size: 14 residues. Germline CDR1 reads MNHNY; CDR2 reads SVGAGI (reference sequence). As DNA, the CDR3 is TGTGCCAGCAGTGACACAGGGTCGAGATCACCCCTCCACTTT. Protein sequence: CASSDTGSRSPLHF.

V usage is TRBV5-6 and J usage is TRBJ1-1; TRBD1 aligns across 10 bases. The germline V gene encodes CDR1 SGHDT and CDR2 YYEEEE. Trimming cost V 2 bases and J 6 bases; bases outside gene matches: 7. The CDR3 contains 15 residues. Written as DNA, the CDR3 is TGTGCCAGCAGCTTCCCCGGGACAGGGGTCGCTGAAGCTTTCTTT. Amino acid sequence: CASSFPGTGVAEAFF.

A few counts support this clone. The chain has TRBV6-1 and TRBJ2-7; no reliable D call. V lost 0 bases, J lost 6 bases, and 6 bases lay in between. In germline, CDR1 is MNHNS, CDR2 SASEGT. This CDR3 region has 12 residues. In DNA, the CDR3 is TGTGCCAGCAGTGAAGCATCGACCGAGCAGTACTTC. It yields the protein CASSEASTEQYF.

The genes are TRBV7-3 and TRBJ2-1, with 8 bases fitting TRBD2. Per the germline V gene, CDR1 is SGHTA and CDR2 is FQGTGA. V shed 1 base, J shed 7 bases, and the junction held 6 bases outside the gene matches. The CDR3 runs to 15 residues. CDR3 sequence (DNA): TGTGCCAGCAGCTTAAACCGCGGGACTAGGAATGAGCAGTTCTTC. It encodes CASSLNRGTRNEQFF. Complete variable domain (other parts from reference TRBV7-3 and TRBJ2-1): GAGVSQTPSNKVTEKGKYVELRCDPISGHTALYWYRQSLGQGPEFLIYFQGTGAADDSGLPNDRFFAVRPEGSVSTLKIQRTERGDSAVYLCASSLNRGTRNEQFFGPGTRLTVL.

This chain links TRBV29-1 with TRBJ2-1; D could derive from TRBD1 or TRBD2 (6 bases each). The CDR3 totals 14 residues. CDR1 and CDR2 from the germline V gene are SQVTM and ANQGSEA. V was trimmed by 5 bases and J by 3 bases, leaving 14 bases between them. The CDR3 coding sequence is TGCAGCGTTTTAGGGGGGCCCTTCTACAATGAGCAGTTCTTC. The encoded protein is CSVLGGPFYNEQFF.

This clone was picked up a small number of times. In nucleotides, the CDR3 is TGTGCCAGCAGTGTTTCGGAGGGAGCTGGGGCCAACGTCCTGACTTTC. Its translation is CASSVSEGAGANVLTF. The chain uses TRBV25-1 and TRBJ2-6; D perhaps matches TRBD2 (6 bases). Trimming took off 4 bases at V and 2 bases at J, with 12 bases between the two ends. Germline-derived CDR1 and CDR2 are MGHDK and SYGVNS. This CDR3 comprises 16 residues.

This clone was counted a single time. The chain uses TRBV5-1 and TRBJ2-7, with 8 bases identical to TRBD1. The CDR3 totals 14 residues. V lost 6 bases and J lost 2; bases outside the gene matches: 7. Germline CDR1 and CDR2: SGHRS and YFSETQ. CDR3 sequence reads: CASTPGQAAYEQYF. The CDR3 region has the DNA TGCGCCAGCACCCCGGGACAGGCTGCCTACGAGCAGTACTTC.

The rearrangement uses TRBV7-8 and TRBJ2-3, with 8 bases lining up with TRBD2. This CDR3 spans 16 amino acids. V shed 2 bases, J shed 3 bases, and the junction held 7 bases outside the gene matches. Looked up from germline, CDR1 is SGHVS and CDR2 is FQNEAQ. The CDR3 sequence: CASSLFGGAGTDTQYF. CDR3 coding DNA: TGTGCCAGCAGCTTATTCGGGGGGGCCGGGACAGATACGCAGTATTTT.

This rearrangement joins TRBV9 to TRBJ2-3, with D possibly TRBD2 on 6 matching bases. Germline V gives CDR1 SGDLS, CDR2 YYNGEE. Trimming took 4 bases from V and 0 from J, leaving 9 bases between them. This CDR3 spans 14 amino acids. The CDR3, as DNA: TGTGCCAGCAGCCCCGGGACTAGCACAGATACGCAGTATTTT. It yields the protein CASSPGTSTDTQYF.

The V gene is TRBV5-1, the J gene TRBJ1-2; no definite D call. Germline CDR1 reads SGHRS; CDR2 reads YFSETQ. V gave up 0 bases and J gave up 4 bases, with 7 bases separating them. The CDR3 runs 13 residues. The CDR3 region has the DNA TGCGCCAGCAGCTTGGACATGCCCTATGGCTACACCTTC. Residues: CASSLDMPYGYTF.